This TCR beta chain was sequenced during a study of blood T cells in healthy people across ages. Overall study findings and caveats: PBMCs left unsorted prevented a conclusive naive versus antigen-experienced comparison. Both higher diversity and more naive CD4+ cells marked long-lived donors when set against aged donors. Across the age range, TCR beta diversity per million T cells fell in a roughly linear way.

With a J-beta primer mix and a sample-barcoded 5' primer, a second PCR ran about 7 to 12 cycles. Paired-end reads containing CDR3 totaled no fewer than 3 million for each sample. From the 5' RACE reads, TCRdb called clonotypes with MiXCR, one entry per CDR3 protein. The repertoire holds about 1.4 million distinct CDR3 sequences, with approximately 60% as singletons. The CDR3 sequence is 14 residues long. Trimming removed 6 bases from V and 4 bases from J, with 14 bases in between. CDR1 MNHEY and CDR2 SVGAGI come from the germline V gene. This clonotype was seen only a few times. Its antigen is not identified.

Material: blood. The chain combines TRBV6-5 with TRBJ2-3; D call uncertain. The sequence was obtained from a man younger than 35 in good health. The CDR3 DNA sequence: TGTGCCAGCAGGATCGAGGTTTACGCAGATACGCAGTATTTT. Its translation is CASRIEVYADTQYF.